The entry that follows covers one TCR beta chain sequence. This CDR3 region has 17 residues. V lost 1 base and J 4 bases, leaving 20 bases between the germline ends. CDR1 SGHRS and CDR2 YFSETQ come from the germline V gene. This sample is part of a study of blood T cell repertoires in COVID-19. Across the whole study: Samples came from the United States, Italy and Spain, spanning acute and convalescent COVID-19.

Only in-frame clones appear in the TCRdb table, and some are missing; sequencing was by immunoSEQ multiplex PCR. This repertoire shows fewer than 200,000 clones, approximately 80% found once; its top ten account for 22%. The chain couples TRBV5-1 to TRBJ2-5; weak D call: TRBD1 (5 bases). The receptor comes from a woman over 75 with acute or convalescent COVID-19. Specimen: peripheral blood. CDR3 bases: TGCGCCAGCAGCTTGTTTAGTCCAGGACATAACGGAGAGACCCAGTACTTC. Its translation is CASSLFSPGHNGETQYF.